This entry concerns a single T cell receptor beta chain. The sample originates from a study of shared clonotypes between healthy human individuals. Overall study: The study used three CD4 naive, three CD4 memory, two CD8 naive and one CD8 memory plate per donor.

Assay used: immunoSEQ multiplex PCR; TCRdb lists only in-frame clones, some missing. The sample records 2 million to 2.5 million clones, 90% to 95% being singletons. CD45RA-negative memory and CD45RA+ naive subsets were split from the CD4+ cells. The source material was naive CD4+ T cells from PBMCs. The subset was: CD45RA+ positively selected. The origin of this receptor is a man between 18 and 29 years old in good health. Some clones in this sample may be carry-over from other donors' samples.

CDR3 residues: CARREWETQYF. In nucleotides, the CDR3 is TGTGCCCGACGGGAGTGGGAGACCCAGTACTTC. The chain carries TRBV30 and TRBJ2-5, with D possibly TRBD2 on 6 matching bases. The CDR3 length is 11 residues. Germline V lookup: CDR1 GTSNPN, CDR2 SVGIG (reference sequence). Trimming took off 8 bases at V and 5 bases at J, with 12 bases between the two ends.